The rows below give T cell receptor beta chains drawn from one sample of a study of beta chain features in type 1 diabetes. Libraries were prepared by immunoSEQ multiplex PCR; TCRdb keeps only in-frame clonotypes and omits some of them. The sample lists under 950,000 clones; roughly 15% were seen once. Sequencing was performed on naive CD4+ T cells from blood. These receptors came from a woman aged 18-29 years in good health. Both conserved end residues are part of each CDR3. The order of the fields is J gene, V gene, clone size, D gene, CDR3 DNA, CDR3 protein. A D gene is named only where the DNA matches it firmly. A clone size is listed for some rows: how often the clone was seen (once, few, many), or a class if it is expanded.

J gene: TRBJ1-3
V gene: TRBV7-6
clone size: NA
D gene: NA
CDR3 DNA: TGTGCCAGCAGGGGACTTCGATCCGACTCTGGTGGAAACACCATATATTTT
CDR3 protein: CASRGLRSDSGGNTIYF

J gene: TRBJ2-4
V gene: TRBV6-6
clone size: few
D gene: TRBD1
CDR3 DNA: TGTGCCAGCAGCCCCCCTGCTGACAGGGGGAAAAACATTCAGTACTTC
CDR3 protein: CASSPPADRGKNIQYF

J gene: TRBJ2-5
V gene: TRBV7-9
clone size: NA
D gene: TRBD2
CDR3 DNA: TGTGCCAGCAGCTTAGCATACGAAGCGGGAGGTCTGGGGGAGACCCAGTACTTC
CDR3 protein: CASSLAYEAGGLGETQYF

J gene: TRBJ1-1
V gene: TRBV18
clone size: few
D gene: NA
CDR3 DNA: TGTGCCAGCTCACCACTTTCCGGTCGGTACACTGAAGCTTTCTTT
CDR3 protein: CASSPLSGRYTEAFF

J gene: TRBJ1-1
V gene: TRBV28
clone size: few
D gene: NA
CDR3 DNA: TGTGCCACTAAGGAGAACACTGAAGCTTTCTTT
CDR3 protein: CATKENTEAFF

J gene: TRBJ2-2
V gene: TRBV4-3
clone size: NA
D gene: TRBD1
CDR3 DNA: TGCGCCAGCTCCCCCGGACAGGGGAAATCCGGGGAGCTGTTTTTT
CDR3 protein: CASSPGQGKSGELFF

J gene: TRBJ2-4
V gene: TRBV6-5
clone size: few
D gene: NA
CDR3 DNA: TGTGCCAGCAGTTACTCGAGGACTGGGGCCAAAAACATTCAGTACTTC
CDR3 protein: CASSYSRTGAKNIQYF

J gene: TRBJ1-1
V gene: TRBV19
clone size: many
D gene: NA
CDR3 DNA: TGTGCCAGTACCAGGGGAAACAGAGTTGAAGCTTTCTTT
CDR3 protein: CASTRGNRVEAFF

J gene: TRBJ2-7
V gene: TRBV18
clone size: NA
D gene: NA
CDR3 DNA: TGTGCCAGCTCACCAACCCAATGGGAGCAGTACTTC
CDR3 protein: CASSPTQWEQYF

J gene: TRBJ1-4
V gene: TRBV4-3
clone size: few
D gene: NA
CDR3 DNA: TGCGCCAGCAGCCAAGTAGGAGTTGGGCGTGAAAAACTGTTTTTT
CDR3 protein: CASSQVGVGREKLFF

J gene: TRBJ2-7
V gene: TRBV28
clone size: few
D gene: NA
CDR3 DNA: TGTGCCAGCAGTCCCCCTCGGGAGTACTTC
CDR3 protein: CASSPPREYF

J gene: TRBJ2-2
V gene: TRBV5-1
clone size: few
D gene: TRBD1
CDR3 DNA: TGCGCCAGCAGGGGACAGGGGAACACCGGGGAGCTGTTTTTT
CDR3 protein: CASRGQGNTGELFF

J gene: TRBJ2-1
V gene: TRBV27
clone size: NA
D gene: TRBD2
CDR3 DNA: TGTGCCAGCAGTATAAAGACTAGCGGGAGGTCTGGAGAGCAGTTCTTC
CDR3 protein: CASSIKTSGRSGEQFF

J gene: TRBJ2-7
V gene: TRBV2
clone size: NA
D gene: TRBD2
CDR3 DNA: TGTGCCAGCAGTCCTTATGGGACTAGCGGATACTACGAGCAGTACTTC
CDR3 protein: CASSPYGTSGYYEQYF

J gene: TRBJ2-7
V gene: TRBV14
clone size: NA
D gene: NA
CDR3 DNA: TGTGCCAGCAGCCAAGTCGGTTTGAGGGACCATCGTGCGCAGTACTTC
CDR3 protein: CASSQVGLRDHRAQYF

J gene: TRBJ1-5
V gene: TRBV6-6
clone size: NA
D gene: NA
CDR3 DNA: TGTGCCAGCAGTCGCGGGAATAGCAATCAGCCCCAGCATTTT
CDR3 protein: CASSRGNSNQPQHF

J gene: TRBJ2-1
V gene: TRBV7-3
clone size: NA
D gene: TRBD1
CDR3 DNA: TGTGCCAGCAGCTTATCAGGGGGTGGGTACAATGAGCAGTTCTTC
CDR3 protein: CASSLSGGGYNEQFF

J gene: TRBJ2-1
V gene: TRBV11-2
clone size: NA
D gene: TRBD2
CDR3 DNA: TGTGCCAGCAGATCTAGCGGGGGCAATGAGCAGTTCTTC
CDR3 protein: CASRSSGGNEQFF

J gene: TRBJ2-1
V gene: TRBV14
clone size: NA
D gene: TRBD1
CDR3 DNA: TGTGCCAGCAGCCAATGGGACAGGGCAATATCCTACAATGAGCAGTTCTTC
CDR3 protein: CASSQWDRAISYNEQFF

J gene: TRBJ2-1
V gene: TRBV18
clone size: NA
D gene: TRBD2
CDR3 DNA: TGTGCCAGCTCACCAAGAGGCGGGAGTTTGAATGAGCAGTTCTTC
CDR3 protein: CASSPRGGSLNEQFF

J gene: TRBJ2-5
V gene: TRBV5-1
clone size: few
D gene: NA
CDR3 DNA: TGCGCCAGCAGCTGGGGTAGGCAAGAGACCCAGTACTTC
CDR3 protein: CASSWGRQETQYF

J gene: TRBJ2-1
V gene: TRBV19
clone size: few
D gene: TRBD2
CDR3 DNA: TGTGCCAGTACCGGGACTAGTTACAATGAGCAGTTCTTC
CDR3 protein: CASTGTSYNEQFF

J gene: TRBJ1-1
V gene: TRBV15
clone size: few
D gene: NA
CDR3 DNA: TGTGCCACCAGCAAAGCCCAGGGCTTAGCTTTCTTT
CDR3 protein: CATSKAQGLAFF

J gene: TRBJ2-3
V gene: TRBV2
clone size: few
D gene: TRBD2
CDR3 DNA: TGTGCCACGCTAGGACTAGCGGGAGGGGATACGCAGTATTTT
CDR3 protein: CATLGLAGGDTQYF

J gene: TRBJ2-1
V gene: TRBV7-2
clone size: NA
D gene: TRBD2
CDR3 DNA: TGTGCCAGCAGCCGTAGGACTAGCGGATACAATGAGCAGTTCTTC
CDR3 protein: CASSRRTSGYNEQFF

J gene: TRBJ1-5
V gene: TRBV2
clone size: NA
D gene: NA
CDR3 DNA: TGTGCCAGCAGTATAGACCCCAGGCGAAATAGCAATCAGCCCCAGCATTTT
CDR3 protein: CASSIDPRRNSNQPQHF

J gene: TRBJ1-2
V gene: TRBV7-2
clone size: few
D gene: TRBD1
CDR3 DNA: TGTGCCAGCAGTTCGGACAGGACTATTGGCTACACCTTC
CDR3 protein: CASSSDRTIGYTF

J gene: TRBJ2-7
V gene: TRBV7-9
clone size: NA
D gene: TRBD1
CDR3 DNA: TGTGCCAGCAGCTTAAGGACAGGGGGGCACGAGCAGTACTTC
CDR3 protein: CASSLRTGGHEQYF

J gene: TRBJ2-1
V gene: TRBV5-5
clone size: NA
D gene: TRBD2
CDR3 DNA: TGTGCCAGCAGACCCCCGGGACTAGCGGGAGTAGGTGAGCAGTTCTTC
CDR3 protein: CASRPPGLAGVGEQFF

J gene: TRBJ1-2
V gene: TRBV28
clone size: NA
D gene: NA
CDR3 DNA: TGTGCCAGCAGTAGGAGAGAAGATGGCTACACCTTC
CDR3 protein: CASSRREDGYTF

J gene: TRBJ2-3
V gene: TRBV4-3
clone size: few
D gene: NA
CDR3 DNA: TGCGCCAGCAGCCAACCTGACAGTACTACGCAGTATTTT
CDR3 protein: CASSQPDSTTQYF

J gene: TRBJ2-2
V gene: TRBV7-2
clone size: NA
D gene: NA
CDR3 DNA: TGTGCCAGCAGCTTTACTAGCTGGGGTGGGGAGCTGTTTTTT
CDR3 protein: CASSFTSWGGELFF

J gene: TRBJ2-7
V gene: TRBV28
clone size: few
D gene: NA
CDR3 DNA: TGTGCCAGCACCACGTCGGGGTACGAGCAGTACTTC
CDR3 protein: CASTTSGYEQYF

J gene: TRBJ2-1
V gene: TRBV5-1
clone size: NA
D gene: NA
CDR3 DNA: TGCGCCAGCAGCTTGGGGGCGCGGAGCTCCTACAATGAGCAGTTCTTC
CDR3 protein: CASSLGARSSYNEQFF

J gene: TRBJ2-5
V gene: TRBV7-6
clone size: NA
D gene: NA
CDR3 DNA: TGTGCCAGCAGCTTAGGTTCTAGCAGTCTACCCCAAGAGACCCAGTACTTC
CDR3 protein: CASSLGSSSLPQETQYF

J gene: TRBJ2-1
V gene: TRBV6-5
clone size: NA
D gene: TRBD1
CDR3 DNA: TGTGCCAGCAGTTACCAGGGGGCGAGTCCTTCCAATGAGCAGTTCTTC
CDR3 protein: CASSYQGASPSNEQFF

J gene: TRBJ2-5
V gene: TRBV27
clone size: few
D gene: NA
CDR3 DNA: TGTGCCAGCAGTTTATCTTGGGCAGGCTCGTTGACACAAGAGACCCAGTACTTC
CDR3 protein: CASSLSWAGSLTQETQYF

J gene: TRBJ2-1
V gene: TRBV7-3
clone size: NA
D gene: TRBD2
CDR3 DNA: TGTGCCAGCAGCTTAAAGCTAGCGGGGTCGGATGAGCAGTTCTTC
CDR3 protein: CASSLKLAGSDEQFF

J gene: TRBJ2-1
V gene: TRBV28
clone size: few
D gene: TRBD1
CDR3 DNA: TGTGCCAGCAGTTCCCCGACAGGGACGAGTTCGCAGTTCTTC
CDR3 protein: CASSSPTGTSSQFF

J gene: TRBJ2-1
V gene: TRBV5-6
clone size: NA
D gene: NA
CDR3 DNA: TGTGCCAGCAGCTTAGGGGGAGGCTTAAGGAACAATGAGCAGTTCTTC
CDR3 protein: CASSLGGGLRNNEQFF

J gene: TRBJ2-2
V gene: TRBV9
clone size: NA
D gene: NA
CDR3 DNA: TGTGCCAGCAGCAAACGGGCCTTGGAGGGCGGGGAGCTGTTTTTT
CDR3 protein: CASSKRALEGGELFF

J gene: TRBJ2-1
V gene: TRBV5-4
clone size: NA
D gene: NA
CDR3 DNA: TGTGCCAGCAGCCTCGACCTGGGAGTCTACAATGAGCAGTTCTTC
CDR3 protein: CASSLDLGVYNEQFF

J gene: TRBJ2-1
V gene: TRBV4-1
clone size: few
D gene: TRBD2
CDR3 DNA: TGCGCCAGCAGCAAACTAGCGGGAGTATACAATGAGCAGTTCTTC
CDR3 protein: CASSKLAGVYNEQFF

J gene: TRBJ2-7
V gene: TRBV7-9
clone size: NA
D gene: NA
CDR3 DNA: TGTGCCAGCAGCTCAAGTGGGGGATACGAGCAGTACTTC
CDR3 protein: CASSSSGGYEQYF

J gene: TRBJ2-7
V gene: TRBV28
clone size: NA
D gene: TRBD2
CDR3 DNA: TGTGCCAGCAGTTTCGGATGGGGCGAGGGAGCGGGAGGGCCCTTCGAGCAGTACTTC
CDR3 protein: CASSFGWGEGAGGPFEQYF

J gene: TRBJ2-1
V gene: TRBV19
clone size: few
D gene: NA
CDR3 DNA: TGTGCCAGTAGTATGCAGGTCGCGGCAGCCGGTGAGCAGTTCTTC
CDR3 protein: CASSMQVAAAGEQFF

J gene: TRBJ2-1
V gene: TRBV18
clone size: few
D gene: NA
CDR3 DNA: TGTGCCAGCTCACCTACCGGACTGAGGGGGAATGAGCAGTTCTTC
CDR3 protein: CASSPTGLRGNEQFF

J gene: TRBJ2-3
V gene: TRBV29-1
clone size: few
D gene: NA
CDR3 DNA: TGCAGCGTTGAAGATCTATCTCAGCGGGTTTTCTTCACAGATACGCAGTATTTT
CDR3 protein: CSVEDLSQRVFFTDTQYF

J gene: TRBJ2-3
V gene: TRBV18
clone size: NA
D gene: TRBD2
CDR3 DNA: TGTGCCAGCTCACCACCGTGGACTAGCGGCACAGATACGCAGTATTTT
CDR3 protein: CASSPPWTSGTDTQYF

J gene: TRBJ2-3
V gene: TRBV7-2
clone size: NA
D gene: NA
CDR3 DNA: TGTGCCAGCAGCTTAAGGACGAGCGATACGCAGTATTTT
CDR3 protein: CASSLRTSDTQYF

J gene: TRBJ2-7
V gene: TRBV6-5
clone size: few
D gene: NA
CDR3 DNA: TGTGCCAGCAAGAGGGGTTCAGGCGAGCAGTACTTC
CDR3 protein: CASKRGSGEQYF

J gene: TRBJ2-5
V gene: TRBV9
clone size: few
D gene: NA
CDR3 DNA: TGTGCCAGCAGCGTGGGAAGGGAAGGGACCCAGTACTTC
CDR3 protein: CASSVGREGTQYF

J gene: TRBJ2-1
V gene: TRBV10-3
clone size: few
D gene: NA
CDR3 DNA: TGTGCCATCAGTGACCCACGGGGACCGCGCTACAATGAGCAGTTCTTC
CDR3 protein: CAISDPRGPRYNEQFF

J gene: TRBJ2-1
V gene: TRBV6-5
clone size: few
D gene: NA
CDR3 DNA: TGTGCCAGCAGTTCGCCTGTGGTCGGTGAGCAGTTCTTC
CDR3 protein: CASSSPVVGEQFF

J gene: TRBJ2-1
V gene: TRBV9
clone size: NA
D gene: TRBD2
CDR3 DNA: TGTGCCAGCAGCGTAGGTGCACTAGCGGGAGACAATGAGCAGTTCTTC
CDR3 protein: CASSVGALAGDNEQFF

J gene: TRBJ1-2
V gene: TRBV27
clone size: NA
D gene: NA
CDR3 DNA: TGTGCCAGCAGTTTAGAGGGGGGGTCTGAAGGCTACACCTTC
CDR3 protein: CASSLEGGSEGYTF

J gene: TRBJ2-7
V gene: TRBV2
clone size: NA
D gene: TRBD2
CDR3 DNA: TGTGCCAGCAGTGAAGCGCCGGCTAGCGGTTCCTACGAGCAGTACTTC
CDR3 protein: CASSEAPASGSYEQYF

J gene: TRBJ2-1
V gene: TRBV28
clone size: many
D gene: TRBD2
CDR3 DNA: TGTGCCAGCAGTTCACGGACTAGCGATCCGTTCTTC
CDR3 protein: CASSSRTSDPFF